The source of this TCR beta chain is a study of blood T cell repertoires in COVID-19. Turning to the study itself: T cells, B-cell-depleted T cells, or PBMCs provided the cDNA or gDNA that served as material.

The germline gives CDR1 SGHDT, CDR2 YYEEEE. Trimming removed 4 bases at V and 13 bases at J, with 17 bases between. This CDR3 has 12 residues. Sequenced by immunoSEQ multiplex PCR; TCRdb stores in-frame clones only, minus some. The data show under 450,000 clones, approximately 90% seen once. The chain joins TRBV5-6 to TRBJ1-1; perhaps TRBD1 as D (6 bases). The sequence was collected from a woman aged 45-60 years with COVID-19, enrolled during active disease. The source material was peripheral blood. Here the CDR3 reads CASSDAGAPGFF. CDR3 nucleotide sequence: TGTGCCAGCAGCGATGCAGGGGCCCCCGGTTTCTTT.